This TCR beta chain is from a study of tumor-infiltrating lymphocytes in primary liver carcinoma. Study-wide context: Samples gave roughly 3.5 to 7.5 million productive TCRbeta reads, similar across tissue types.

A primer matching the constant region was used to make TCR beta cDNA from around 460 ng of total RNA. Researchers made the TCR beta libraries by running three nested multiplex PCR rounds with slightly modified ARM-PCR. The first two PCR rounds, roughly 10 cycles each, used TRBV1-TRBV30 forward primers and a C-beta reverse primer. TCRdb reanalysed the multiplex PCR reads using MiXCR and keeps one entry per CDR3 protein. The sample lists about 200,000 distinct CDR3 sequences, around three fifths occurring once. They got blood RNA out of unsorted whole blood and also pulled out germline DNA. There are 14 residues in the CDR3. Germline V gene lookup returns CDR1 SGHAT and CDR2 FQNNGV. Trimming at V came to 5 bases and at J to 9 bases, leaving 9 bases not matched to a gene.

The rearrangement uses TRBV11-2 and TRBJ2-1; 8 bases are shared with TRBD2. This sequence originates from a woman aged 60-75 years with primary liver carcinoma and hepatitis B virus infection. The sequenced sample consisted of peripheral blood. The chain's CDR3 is CASSISGSDSEQFF. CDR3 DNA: TGTGCCAGCAGCATAAGCGGGAGCGACAGTGAGCAGTTCTTC.